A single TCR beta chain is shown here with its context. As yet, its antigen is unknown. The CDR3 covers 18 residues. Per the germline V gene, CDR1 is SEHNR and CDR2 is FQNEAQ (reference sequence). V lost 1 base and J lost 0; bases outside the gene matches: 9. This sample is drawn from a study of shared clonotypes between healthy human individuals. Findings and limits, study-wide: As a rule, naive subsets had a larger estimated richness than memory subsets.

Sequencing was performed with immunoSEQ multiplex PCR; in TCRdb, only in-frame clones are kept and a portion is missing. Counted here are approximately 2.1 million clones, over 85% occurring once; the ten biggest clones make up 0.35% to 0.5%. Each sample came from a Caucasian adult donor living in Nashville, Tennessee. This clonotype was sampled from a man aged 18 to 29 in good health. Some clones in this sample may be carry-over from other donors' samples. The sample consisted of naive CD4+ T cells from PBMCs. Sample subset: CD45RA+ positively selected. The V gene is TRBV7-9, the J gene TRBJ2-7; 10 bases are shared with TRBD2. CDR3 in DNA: TGTGCCAGCAGCTTAGTAGCGGGAGGACCCTACAGCTCCTACGAGCAGTACTTC. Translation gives CASSLVAGGPYSSYEQYF.